This T cell receptor beta chain is from a study of T cells in Graves' hyperthyroidism and ophthalmopathy. Amplified TCR beta CDR3 regions derived from RNA transcripts. When the TCR CDR3 underwent first-round RT-PCR, the HTBI primer set was used. MiXCR was run by TCRdb on the multiplex PCR reads, yielding one entry per CDR3 protein. Counted here are 450,000 to 500,000 distinct CDR3 sequences, 22% occurring once; the ten biggest clones make up about 49%. To note about this clonotype: The target antigen is unknown.

The CDR3 length is 14 residues. Trimming pared 7 bases from V and 5 bases from J, leaving 17 bases between. Overall study results and limits: Model output signaled ophthalmopathy a median approximately 6.2 months ahead of onset.

Together with thyroid ultrasound, orbital computed tomography, serum thyroxine and TRAb, clinical symptoms were used for diagnoses. This sequence originates from a woman in her 70s with Graves' ophthalmopathy. The sequenced sample consisted of blood. The rearrangement uses TRBV12-3 or TRBV12-4 and TRBJ1-2; no clear D gene. The CDR3 region is CASTALGQMYGYTF. CDR3 nucleotide sequence: TGTGCCAGCACAGCCCTAGGGCAGATGTATGGCTACACCTTC.